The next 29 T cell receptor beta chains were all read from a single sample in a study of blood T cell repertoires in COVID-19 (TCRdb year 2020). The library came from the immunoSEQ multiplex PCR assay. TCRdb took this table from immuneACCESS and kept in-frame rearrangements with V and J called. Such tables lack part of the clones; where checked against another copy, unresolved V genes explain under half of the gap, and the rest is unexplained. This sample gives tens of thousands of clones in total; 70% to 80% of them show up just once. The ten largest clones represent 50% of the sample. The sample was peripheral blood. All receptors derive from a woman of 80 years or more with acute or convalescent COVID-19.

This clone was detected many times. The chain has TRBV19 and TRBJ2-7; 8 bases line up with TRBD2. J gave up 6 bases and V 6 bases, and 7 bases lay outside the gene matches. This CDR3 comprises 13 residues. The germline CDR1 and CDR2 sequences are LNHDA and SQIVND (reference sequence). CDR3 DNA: TGTGCCAGTAGCCCTAATAGCGGGGCCGAGCAGTACTTC. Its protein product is CASSPNSGAEQYF.

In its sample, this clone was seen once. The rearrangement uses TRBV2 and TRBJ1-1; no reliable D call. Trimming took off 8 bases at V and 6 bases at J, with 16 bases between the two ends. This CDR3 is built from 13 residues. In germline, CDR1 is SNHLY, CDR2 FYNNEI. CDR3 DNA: TGTGCCAGCGACCAGGCGGGGATCTCTGAAGCTTTCTTT. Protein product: CASDQAGISEAFF.

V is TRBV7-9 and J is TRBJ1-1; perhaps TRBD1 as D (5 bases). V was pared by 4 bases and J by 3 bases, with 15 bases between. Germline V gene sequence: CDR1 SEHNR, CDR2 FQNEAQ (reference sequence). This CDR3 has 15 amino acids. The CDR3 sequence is CASSSTAGIYTEAFF. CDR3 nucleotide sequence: TGTGCCAGCAGCTCTACCGCAGGGATTTACACTGAAGCTTTCTTT.

The CDR3 here is CAISAGLAGEWSQYF. CDR3 sequence (DNA): TGTGCCATCAGTGCAGGACTAGCGGGAGAATGGTCCCAGTACTTC. V gene TRBV10-3 combines with J gene TRBJ2-5; 13 bases are a match to TRBD2. V was clipped by 4 bases and J by 9 bases; unmatched bases: 8. CDR1 and CDR2 from the germline V gene are ENHRY and SYGVKD. CDR3 length: 15 amino acids.

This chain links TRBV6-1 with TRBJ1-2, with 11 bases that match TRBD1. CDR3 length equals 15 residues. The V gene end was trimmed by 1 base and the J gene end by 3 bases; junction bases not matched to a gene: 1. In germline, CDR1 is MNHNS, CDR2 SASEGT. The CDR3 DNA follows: TGTGCCAGCAGTGAAGGGACAGGGGGCTACTATGGCTACACCTTC. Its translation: CASSEGTGGYYGYTF.

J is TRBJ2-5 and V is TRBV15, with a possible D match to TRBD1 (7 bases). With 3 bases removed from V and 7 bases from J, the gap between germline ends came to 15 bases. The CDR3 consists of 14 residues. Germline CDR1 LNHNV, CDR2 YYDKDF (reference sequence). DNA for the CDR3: TGTGCCACCAGCAGCGGAGGGACAGCTGGGACCCAGTACTTC. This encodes CATSSGGTAGTQYF.

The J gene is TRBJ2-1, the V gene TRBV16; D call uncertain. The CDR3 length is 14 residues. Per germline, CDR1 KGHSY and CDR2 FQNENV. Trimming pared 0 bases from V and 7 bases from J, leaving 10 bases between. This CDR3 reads CASSQSWSLNEQFF. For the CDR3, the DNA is TGTGCCAGCAGCCAATCGTGGAGTTTGAATGAGCAGTTCTTC. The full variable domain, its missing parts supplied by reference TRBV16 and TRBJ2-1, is GEEVAQTPKHLVRGEGQKAKLYCAPIKGHSYVFWYQQVLKNEFKFLISFQNENVFDETGMPKERFSAKCLPNSPCSLEIQATKLEDSAVYFCASSQSWSLNEQFFGPGTRLTVL.

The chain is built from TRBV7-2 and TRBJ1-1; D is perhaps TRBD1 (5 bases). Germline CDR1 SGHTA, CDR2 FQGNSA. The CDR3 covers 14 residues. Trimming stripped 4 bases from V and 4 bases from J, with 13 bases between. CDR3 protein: CASSYNRLSTEAFF. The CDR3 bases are TGTGCCAGCAGCTACAACAGGCTTTCCACTGAAGCTTTCTTT. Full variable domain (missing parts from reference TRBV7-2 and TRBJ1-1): GAGVSQSPSNKVTEKGKDVELRCDPISGHTALYWYRQSLGQGLEFLIYFQGNSAPDKSGLPSDRFSAERTGGSVSTLTIQRTQQEDSAVYLCASSYNRLSTEAFFGQGTRLTVV.

The CDR3 DNA sequence: TGTGCCAGCAGTTTACCGCTAGCGAACTCCTACAATGAGCAGTTCTTC. This codes for CASSLPLANSYNEQFF. The chain carries TRBV28 and TRBJ2-1; a possible D gene is TRBD2 (6 bases). Germline values: CDR1 MDHEN, CDR2 SYDVKM. The CDR3 sequence is 16 residues long. V was shortened by 2 bases and J by 0 bases, with 11 bases between the two germline ends.

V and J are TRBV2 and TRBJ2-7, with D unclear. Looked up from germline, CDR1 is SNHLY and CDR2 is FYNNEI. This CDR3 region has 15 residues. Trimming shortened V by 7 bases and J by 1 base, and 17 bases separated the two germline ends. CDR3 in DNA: TGTGCCAGCACCCGAGGCCAGATTACGTCCTACGAGCAGTACTTC. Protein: CASTRGQITSYEQYF.

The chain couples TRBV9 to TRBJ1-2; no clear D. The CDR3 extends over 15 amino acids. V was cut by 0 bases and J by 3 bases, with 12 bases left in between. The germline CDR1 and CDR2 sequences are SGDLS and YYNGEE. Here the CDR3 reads CASSVASTAYYGYTF. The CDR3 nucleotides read TGTGCCAGCAGCGTAGCTTCAACAGCCTACTATGGCTACACCTTC.

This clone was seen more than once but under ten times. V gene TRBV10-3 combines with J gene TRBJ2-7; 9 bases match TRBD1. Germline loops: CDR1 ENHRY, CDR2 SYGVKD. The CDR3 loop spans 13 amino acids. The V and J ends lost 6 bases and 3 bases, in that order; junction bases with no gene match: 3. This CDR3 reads CAISGDRDYEQYF. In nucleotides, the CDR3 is TGTGCCATCAGCGGGGACAGGGACTACGAGCAGTACTTC.

The CDR3 region is CASSPPYVGAGANVLTF. In DNA, the CDR3 is TGTGCCAGCAGCCCCCCTTATGTGGGAGCTGGGGCCAACGTCCTGACTTTC. The rearrangement joins TRBV14 to TRBJ2-6; TRBD2 is a possible D gene (5 bases). The germline V gene has CDR1 SGHDN and CDR2 FVKESK. This CDR3 spans 17 amino acids. V was trimmed by 4 bases and J by 2 bases, leaving 15 bases between them.

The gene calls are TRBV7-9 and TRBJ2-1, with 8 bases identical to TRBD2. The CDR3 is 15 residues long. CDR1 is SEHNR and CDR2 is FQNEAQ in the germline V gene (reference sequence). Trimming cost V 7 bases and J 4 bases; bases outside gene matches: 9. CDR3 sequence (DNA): TGTGCCAGCACCAAAGGCAGCGGGGGTTACAATGAGCAGTTCTTC. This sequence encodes CASTKGSGGYNEQFF.

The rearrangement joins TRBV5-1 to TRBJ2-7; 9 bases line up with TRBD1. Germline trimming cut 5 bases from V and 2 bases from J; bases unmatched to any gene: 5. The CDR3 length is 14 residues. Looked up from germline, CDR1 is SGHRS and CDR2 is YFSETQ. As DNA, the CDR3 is TGCGCCAGCAGATCCGGGACAGGGACCTACGAGCAGTACTTC. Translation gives CASRSGTGTYEQYF.

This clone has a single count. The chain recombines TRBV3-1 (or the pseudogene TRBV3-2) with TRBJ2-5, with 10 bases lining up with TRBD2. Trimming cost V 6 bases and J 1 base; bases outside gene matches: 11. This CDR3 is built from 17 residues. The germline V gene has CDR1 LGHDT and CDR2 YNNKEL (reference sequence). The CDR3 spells CASRIGLAEGGQETQYF. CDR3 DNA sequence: TGTGCCAGCAGAATCGGACTAGCGGAGGGGGGCCAAGAGACCCAGTACTTC.

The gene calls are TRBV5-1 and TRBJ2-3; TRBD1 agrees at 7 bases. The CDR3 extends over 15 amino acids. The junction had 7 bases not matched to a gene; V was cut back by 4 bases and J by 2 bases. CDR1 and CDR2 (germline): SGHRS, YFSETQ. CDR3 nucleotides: TGCGCCAGCAGCCTGACAGGGCCGGACACAGATACGCAGTATTTT. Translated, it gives CASSLTGPDTDTQYF.

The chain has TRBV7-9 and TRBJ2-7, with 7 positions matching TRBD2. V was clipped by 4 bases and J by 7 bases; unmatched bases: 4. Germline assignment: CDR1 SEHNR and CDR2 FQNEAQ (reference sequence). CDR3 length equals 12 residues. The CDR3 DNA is TGTGCCAGCAGCTATACGCGGGGGGAGCAGTACTTC. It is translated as CASSYTRGEQYF.

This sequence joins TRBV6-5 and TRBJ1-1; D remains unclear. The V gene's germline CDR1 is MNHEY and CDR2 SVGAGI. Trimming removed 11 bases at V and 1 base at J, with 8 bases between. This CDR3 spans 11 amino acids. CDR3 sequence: CASSRNTEAFF. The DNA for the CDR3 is TGTGCCTCCTCTCGGAACACTGAAGCTTTCTTT.

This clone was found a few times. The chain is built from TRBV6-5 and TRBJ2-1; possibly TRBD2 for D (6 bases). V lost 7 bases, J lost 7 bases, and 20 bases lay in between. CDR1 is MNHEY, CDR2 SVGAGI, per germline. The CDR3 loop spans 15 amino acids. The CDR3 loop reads CASTSGLGGLNEQFF. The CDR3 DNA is TGTGCCAGCACCTCGGGACTGGGGGGTCTTAATGAGCAGTTCTTC.

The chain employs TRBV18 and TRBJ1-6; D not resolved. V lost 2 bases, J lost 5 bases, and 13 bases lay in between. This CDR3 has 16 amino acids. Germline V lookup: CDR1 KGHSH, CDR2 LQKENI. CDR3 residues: CASSPSSSGDNSPLHF. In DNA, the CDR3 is TGTGCCAGCTCACCATCATCCTCCGGGGATAATTCACCCCTCCACTTT.

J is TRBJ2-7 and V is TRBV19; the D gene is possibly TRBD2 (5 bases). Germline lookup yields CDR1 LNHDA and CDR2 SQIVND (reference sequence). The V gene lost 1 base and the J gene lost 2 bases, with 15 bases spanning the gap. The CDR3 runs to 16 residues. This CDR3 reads CASSIGGLSTPYEQYF. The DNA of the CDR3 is TGTGCCAGTAGTATAGGAGGGCTCTCTACCCCCTACGAGCAGTACTTC.

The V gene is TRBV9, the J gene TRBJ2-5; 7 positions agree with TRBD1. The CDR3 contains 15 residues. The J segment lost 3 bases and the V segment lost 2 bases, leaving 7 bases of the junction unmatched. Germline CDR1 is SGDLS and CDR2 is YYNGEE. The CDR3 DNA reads TGTGCCAGCAGCGTGACGGGACAGAGAGAAGAGACCCAGTACTTC. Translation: CASSVTGQREETQYF.

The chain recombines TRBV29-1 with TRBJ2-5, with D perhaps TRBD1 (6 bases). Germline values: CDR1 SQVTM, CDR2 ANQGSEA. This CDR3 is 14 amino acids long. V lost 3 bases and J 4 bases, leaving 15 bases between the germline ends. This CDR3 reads CSVDSQGIGETQYF. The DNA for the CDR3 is TGCAGCGTTGACTCGCAGGGGATAGGAGAGACCCAGTACTTC. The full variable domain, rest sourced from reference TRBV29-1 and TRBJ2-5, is SAVISQKPSRDICQRGTSLTIQCQVDSQVTMMFWYRQQPGQSLTLIATANQGSEATYESGFVIDKFPISRPNLTFSTLTVSNMSPEDSSIYLCSVDSQGIGETQYFGPGTRLLVL.

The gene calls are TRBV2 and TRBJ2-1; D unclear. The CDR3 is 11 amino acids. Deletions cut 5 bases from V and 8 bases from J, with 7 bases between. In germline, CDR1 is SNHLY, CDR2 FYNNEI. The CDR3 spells CASSTSDEQFF. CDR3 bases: TGTGCCAGCAGTACGAGCGATGAGCAGTTCTTC.

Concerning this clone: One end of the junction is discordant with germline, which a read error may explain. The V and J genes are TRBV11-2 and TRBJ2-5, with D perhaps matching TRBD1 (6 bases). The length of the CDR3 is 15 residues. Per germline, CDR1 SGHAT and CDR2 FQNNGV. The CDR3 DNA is TGTGCCAGCAGCTTAGAGGGGGCTATCCAAGGGACCCAGTACTTC. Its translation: CASSLEGAIQGTQYF. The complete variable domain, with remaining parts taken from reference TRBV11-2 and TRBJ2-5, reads EAGVAQSPRYKIIEKRQSVAFWCNPISGHATLYWYQQILGQGPKLLIQFQNNGVVDDSQLPKDRFSAERLKGVDSTLKIQPAKLEDSAVYLCASSLEGAIQGTQYFGPGTRLLVL.

Here the CDR3 DNA reads TGTGCCTGGAGGGCGGCGGGAGGTTCCTGGAGTGAGCAGTTCTTC. Its translation: CAWRAAGGSWSEQFF. V usage is TRBV30 and J usage is TRBJ2-1; 8 nucleotides match TRBD2. J lost 9 bases, V lost 3 bases, and 13 bases had no gene match. CDR3 length equals 15 residues. The germline V gene has CDR1 GTSNPN and CDR2 SVGIG (reference sequence).

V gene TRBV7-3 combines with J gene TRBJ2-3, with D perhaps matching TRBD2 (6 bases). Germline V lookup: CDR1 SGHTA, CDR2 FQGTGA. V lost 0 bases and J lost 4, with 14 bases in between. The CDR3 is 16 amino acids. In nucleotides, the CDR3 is TGTGCCAGCAGCTTAACCCCGGGACTTACGTCAGATACGCAGTATTTT. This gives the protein CASSLTPGLTSDTQYF.

The chain's CDR3 is CASSQNSQGGMTSPLHF. CDR3 in DNA: TGTGCCAGCAGCCAAAACTCTCAGGGGGGCATGACTTCACCCCTCCACTTT. The rearrangement uses TRBV7-6 and TRBJ1-6, with 7 bases lining up with TRBD1. The germline V gene has CDR1 SGHVS and CDR2 FNYEAQ. After removal of 5 bases from V and 9 bases from J, the junction contained 16 bases not matched to a gene. This CDR3 has 17 residues. Full variable domain (outside the CDR3, taken from reference TRBV7-6 and TRBJ1-6): GAGVSQSPRYKVTKRGQDVALRCDPISGHVSLYWYRQALGQGPEFLTYFNYEAQQDKSGLPNDRFSAERPEGSISTLTIQRTEQRDSAMYRCASSQNSQGGMTSPLHFGNGTRLTVT.